This record looks at one T cell receptor beta chain sequence and its context. Its antigen is undetermined. Sequencing was performed with immunoSEQ multiplex PCR; in TCRdb, only in-frame clones are kept and a portion is missing. The profile shows about 2 million clones, around 95% of them singletons. These data are taken from a study of shared clonotypes between healthy human individuals. Notes on the study in general: The study generally estimated greater richness for naive than memory subsets. Only blood was sampled; tissue repertoires likely differ.

The source of this sequence is a man aged 18 to 30 in good health. Sequencing input: naive CD4+ T cells sorted from blood. Subset described: CD45RA+ positively selected.

Here the CDR3 DNA reads TGTGCCAGCAGTTACGTAACTAACTATGGCTACACCTTC. Protein product: CASSYVTNYGYTF. This sequence joins TRBV6-6 and TRBJ1-2; D unresolved. The V and J ends lost 2 bases and 0 bases respectively, with 4 bases between them. This CDR3 has 13 amino acids. Germline CDR1 MNHNY, CDR2 SVGAGI (reference sequence).